The 26 T cell receptor beta chains reported below all come from one sample, sequenced in a study of T cells in Graves' hyperthyroidism and ophthalmopathy. TCR beta CDR3 sequences were amplified from RNA transcripts. First-round RT-PCR with HTBI primers amplified the TCR CDR3 region. A single record per CDR3 protein comes from TCRdb applying MiXCR to the multiplex PCR reads. The sample shows 700,000 or so distinct CDR3 sequences, about 16% of them seen only once. Sequences were obtained from blood. These receptor sequences come from a man aged 18-30 years with Graves' hyperthyroidism.

The V gene is TRBV19, the J gene TRBJ2-3; 7 nucleotides match TRBD2. The CDR3 runs 15 residues. Germline CDR1 LNHDA, CDR2 SQIVND (reference sequence). J was trimmed by 6 bases and V by 5 bases; bases with no gene match: 11. The CDR3 DNA is TGTGCCAGTAGTCAGCTCGGGACTATAGGGGATACGCAGTATTTT. This gives the protein CASSQLGTIGDTQYF.

In this sample, this clonotype turned up a few times. The V and J genes are TRBV28 and TRBJ1-3; 10 nucleotides match TRBD1. Trimming took 4 bases from V and 8 from J; bases not matched to a gene: 8. The CDR3 spans 15 residues. Germline V gene data show CDR1 as MDHEN and CDR2 as SYDVKM. The CDR3 loop is CASSSPGQGFDTIYF. In DNA, the CDR3 is TGTGCCAGCAGTTCCCCGGGACAGGGGTTCGACACCATATATTTT.

This clonotype showed up just a few times. The rearrangement joins TRBV20-1 to TRBJ2-3, with no clear D. The CDR3 has 15 amino acids. The V and J ends lost 5 bases and 1 base respectively, with 16 bases between them. The germline gives CDR1 DFQATT, CDR2 SNEGSKA (reference sequence). For the CDR3, the DNA is TGCAGTGCTGACACCCCGGAGTCTGGCACAGATACGCAGTATTTT. The encoded protein is CSADTPESGTDTQYF.

In this sample, this clonotype turned up a few times. The CDR3 loop is CASLPYWDRFYGYTF. The CDR3 DNA is TGTGCCAGCTTACCCTATTGGGACAGATTCTATGGCTACACCTTC. The genes are TRBV28 and TRBJ1-2, with TRBD1 matching over 7 bases. CDR3 length: 15 amino acids. Germline-derived CDR1 and CDR2 are MDHEN and SYDVKM. After removal of 8 bases from V and 4 bases from J, the junction contained 13 bases not matched to a gene.

This clonotype was counted many times. The chain couples TRBV28 to TRBJ2-1; tentatively, D is TRBD1 (5 bases). CDR3 length equals 12 residues. Trimming removed 6 bases at V and 4 bases at J, with 7 bases between. Germline V lookup: CDR1 MDHEN, CDR2 SYDVKM. The CDR3 DNA is TGTGCCAGCAGGACAGAATACAATGAGCAGTTCTTC. It is translated as CASRTEYNEQFF.

This clonotype was observed at least ten times. The chain carries TRBV20-1 and TRBJ2-7; 7 bases map to TRBD2. The V segment lost 0 bases and the J segment 4 bases; nucleotides outside the gene matches: 9. CDR3 length: 15 amino acids. Germline CDR1 DFQATT, CDR2 SNEGSKA (reference sequence). CDR3 residues: CSARDAQTSQYEQYF. The DNA of the CDR3 is TGCAGTGCTAGAGACGCCCAGACTAGCCAGTACGAGCAGTACTTC.

Regarding this clonotype: A single base separates this from a much larger clone, so it may be a read error. Without the conserved terminal phenylalanine or tryptophan, this CDR3 likely stems from a read error. The J gene is TRBJ2-7, the V gene TRBV12-3 or TRBV12-4; 13 positions match TRBD2. The CDR3 totals 16 residues. The trim removed 4 bases at V and 3 bases at J, leaving 6 bases unmatched. CDR3 nucleotides: TGTGCCAGCAGTTCCCTCGGACTAGCGGGGGACTACGAGCAGTACCTC. It codes for CASSSLGLAGDYEQYL.

This clonotype was counted many times. The chain couples TRBV28 to TRBJ1-2; no definite D call. Germline assignment: CDR1 MDHEN and CDR2 SYDVKM. This CDR3 comprises 13 residues. The germline V and J ends were trimmed by 2 bases and 4 bases, with 8 bases remaining between them. The CDR3 coding sequence is TGTGCCAGCAGTTTAACAGATTTCTATGGCTACACCTTC. Translated, it gives CASSLTDFYGYTF.

This clonotype was observed many times. V usage is TRBV2 and J usage is TRBJ1-4, with D possibly TRBD1 on 5 matching bases. Germline CDR1 and CDR2: SNHLY and FYNNEI. The CDR3 extends over 14 amino acids. The V and J ends lost 6 bases and 4 bases respectively, with 12 bases between them. Written as DNA, the CDR3 is TGTGCCAGCAGCCGCTCGGGACTTAATGAAAAACTGTTTTTT. The encoded protein is CASSRSGLNEKLFF.

This clonotype was picked up a small number of times. The rearrangement links TRBV7-2 to TRBJ2-3; TRBD2 matches at 13 bases. The germline V gene encodes CDR1 SGHTA and CDR2 FQGNSA. Trimming removed 1 base from V and 4 bases from J; junction bases left unmatched: 5. This CDR3 has 17 residues. CDR3 residues: CASSLGLAGGSSDTQYF. Here the CDR3 DNA reads TGTGCCAGCAGCTTAGGACTAGCGGGAGGTAGTTCAGATACGCAGTATTTT.

The table lists this clonotype with many counts. The rearrangement uses TRBV30 and TRBJ2-1, with D unclear. The CDR3 length is 12 residues. Germline assignment: CDR1 GTSNPN and CDR2 SVGIG (reference sequence). V was pared by 1 base and J by 8 bases, with 9 bases between. The CDR3 region is CAWSGQWDEQFF. CDR3 nucleotides: TGTGCCTGGAGTGGGCAGTGGGATGAGCAGTTCTTC.

The chain is built from TRBV4-1 and TRBJ2-1, with TRBD2 as a possible D gene (6 bases). The CDR3 spans 18 residues. Trimming took off 4 bases at V and 3 bases at J, with 22 bases between the two ends. Germline CDR1 MGHRA, CDR2 YSYEKL. As DNA, the CDR3 is TGCGCCAGCAGCCTGCGGGACGGAAAATCGATAAGCTACAATGAGCAGTTCTTC. Its translation is CASSLRDGKSISYNEQFF.

This clonotype was counted many times. V gene TRBV2 combines with J gene TRBJ2-3; D might be TRBD1 or TRBD2, each matching 5 bases. The CDR3 has 14 amino acids. V gave up 3 bases and J gave up 1 base, with 8 bases separating them. Germline CDR1 SNHLY, CDR2 FYNNEI. CDR3 protein: CASSDQGGTDTQYF. Written as DNA, the CDR3 is TGTGCCAGCAGTGATCAGGGAGGCACAGATACGCAGTATTTT.

This clonotype was seen many times. The V call is TRBV28, the J call TRBJ2-1; TRBD2 matches at 7 bases. Trimming at V came to 2 bases and at J to 10 bases, leaving 2 bases not matched to a gene. Germline CDR1 reads MDHEN; CDR2 reads SYDVKM. The CDR3 has 12 amino acids. DNA for the CDR3: TGTGCCAGCAGTTTAGCGGGAGCCGAGCAGTTCTTC. Protein sequence: CASSLAGAEQFF.

In its sample, this clonotype was seen a few times. The V and J genes are TRBV12-3 or TRBV12-4 and TRBJ2-5, with D unclear. With 2 bases removed from V and 7 bases from J, the gap between germline ends came to 14 bases. The CDR3 contains 14 residues. The CDR3 sequence: CASSLRRDWGTQYF. DNA of the CDR3: TGTGCCAGCAGTTTACGTAGAGATTGGGGGACCCAGTACTTC.

The J gene is TRBJ2-1, the V gene TRBV4-1, with D unresolved. The CDR3 is made up of 15 amino acids. The germline V gene encodes CDR1 MGHRA and CDR2 YSYEKL. V was cut by 6 bases and J by 9 bases, with 21 bases left in between. The CDR3 loop is CASRALVPTGGEQFF. The CDR3 nucleotides read TGCGCCAGCAGGGCCCTAGTCCCCACTGGTGGTGAGCAGTTCTTC.

This clonotype appeared many times. The chain combines TRBV18 with TRBJ2-1; 13 positions agree with TRBD2. The germline V gene has CDR1 KGHSH and CDR2 LQKENI. J was trimmed by 4 bases and V by 7 bases; bases with no gene match: 7. This CDR3 has 16 residues. CDR3 in amino acids: CASCQGLAGLYNEQFF. The CDR3 DNA reads TGTGCCAGCTGCCAGGGACTAGCGGGACTTTACAATGAGCAGTTCTTC.

The J gene is TRBJ2-3, the V gene TRBV29-1; 13 bases fit TRBD2. Per germline, CDR1 SQVTM and CDR2 ANQGSEA. The CDR3 runs 14 residues. The ends lost 6 bases at V and 7 bases at J; junction bases unmatched: 7. This CDR3 reads CSVLGLAGVNTQYF. DNA for the CDR3: TGCAGCGTGCTAGGACTAGCGGGAGTTAATACGCAGTATTTT.

This chain uses TRBV10-3 with TRBJ2-2; 10 nucleotides line up with TRBD2. The J segment lost 5 bases and the V segment lost 4 bases, leaving 10 bases of the junction unmatched. Germline CDR1 is ENHRY and CDR2 is SYGVKD. The CDR3 contains 17 residues. The CDR3 DNA sequence: TGTGCCATCAGTGCATCTCCTAGCGGGAGAACTACCGGGGAGCTGTTTTTT. Its protein is CAISASPSGRTTGELFF.

This clonotype has a count of ten or more. CDR3 in amino acids: CASSDGGRETQYF. CDR3 coding DNA: TGTGCCAGCAGTGACGGGGGGAGAGAGACCCAGTACTTC. The V and J genes are TRBV28 and TRBJ2-5; TRBD2 aligns across 7 bases. The CDR3 totals 13 residues. Germline trimming cut 5 bases from V and 4 bases from J; bases unmatched to any gene: 4. Germline V CDR1 and CDR2: MDHEN, SYDVKM.

This clonotype was seen at least ten times. This chain links TRBV2 with TRBJ2-7; a weak D match, TRBD2 (5 bases). Trimming shortened V by 1 base and J by 3 bases, and 13 bases separated the two germline ends. The CDR3 runs 15 residues. CDR1 and CDR2 from the germline V gene are SNHLY and FYNNEI. CDR3 nucleotides: TGTGCCAGCAGTGAAGGGGCAGCGGTCCGCTACGAGCAGTACTTC. It encodes CASSEGAAVRYEQYF.

The chain couples TRBV18 to TRBJ1-5; the match to TRBD1 covers 7 bases. Germline-derived CDR1 and CDR2 are KGHSH and LQKENI. CDR3 size: 17 residues. V lost 2 bases and J lost 3; bases outside the gene matches: 10. In DNA form, the CDR3 reads TGTGCCAGCTCACCAAGGGCAGGGGGAAATCTCAATCAGCCCCAGCATTTT. This sequence encodes CASSPRAGGNLNQPQHF.

This clonotype has only a few counts. The V call is TRBV10-3, the J call TRBJ1-2; D possibly corresponds to TRBD1 (5 bases). Germline assignment: CDR1 ENHRY and CDR2 SYGVKD. With 7 bases removed from V and 8 bases from J, the gap between germline ends came to 20 bases. This CDR3 region has 14 residues. CDR3 DNA: TGTGCCATCACCTCGGGACCGGGGGTGGGAGGCTACACCTTC. It specifies CAITSGPGVGGYTF.

J is TRBJ2-2 and V is TRBV28; 12 nucleotides match TRBD2. J lost 2 bases, V lost 7 bases, and 11 bases had no gene match. The CDR3 covers 18 residues. Germline CDR1 MDHEN, CDR2 SYDVKM. In DNA, the CDR3 is TGTGCCAGCACCCAACTTAAACTAGCGGGAGGAAACACCGGGGAGCTGTTTTTT. Translated: CASTQLKLAGGNTGELFF.

This rearrangement joins TRBV6-1 to TRBJ1-1, with D tentatively TRBD1 (5 bases). This CDR3 has 11 residues. V dropped 7 bases and J dropped 6 bases, with 9 bases sitting between them. Germline values: CDR1 MNHNS, CDR2 SASEGT. The DNA for the CDR3 is TGTGCCAGCACCATGGGGGCTGAAGCTTTCTTT. Translated, it gives CASTMGAEAFF.

Ten or more counts support this clonotype. This CDR3 is CSAREGAGPSYNEQFF. The CDR3 DNA sequence: TGCAGTGCTAGAGAGGGGGCGGGTCCCTCCTACAATGAGCAGTTCTTC. The J gene is TRBJ2-1, the V gene TRBV20-1; tentative D call: TRBD1 (6 bases). The germline V gene has CDR1 DFQATT and CDR2 SNEGSKA (reference sequence). The V and J ends lost 0 bases and 0 bases respectively, with 12 bases between them. The CDR3 contains 16 residues.